Listed below are T cell receptor beta chains from one sample, sequenced in a study of cytomegalovirus exposure and HLA in healthy donors. Assay used: immunoSEQ multiplex PCR; TCRdb lists only in-frame clones, some missing. This table holds approximately 76,000 clones. The sample comprised PBMCs. Source of these receptors: a young man in good health and CMV-seropositive. The CDR3 runs from the conserved cysteine through the conserved F or W. A D gene is named only where the DNA matches it firmly.

TRBV7-9,.,TRBJ2-7,CASSLVGRQTINSYEQYF,TGTGCCAGCAGCTTAGTTGGACGACAGACAATTAACTCCTACGAGCAGTACTTC
TRBV6-5,.,TRBJ1-2,CASRGSFLSYTF,TGTGCCAGCAGGGGCAGCTTCTTAAGCTACACCTTC
TRBV2,.,TRBJ2-1,CASSEKVAGEFF,TGTGCCAGCAGTGAAAAGGTCGCAGGGGAGTTCTTC
TRBV9,TRBD1,TRBJ1-1,CASSTGQGGGGTEAFF,TGTGCCAGCAGCACGGGACAGGGGGGCGGAGGCACTGAAGCTTTCTTT
TRBV4-2,TRBD2,TRBJ2-7,CASSQTWTSGMQHYEQYF,TGTGCCAGCAGCCAAACCTGGACTAGCGGGATGCAACACTACGAGCAGTACTTC
TRBV7-9,TRBD1,TRBJ1-1,CASSLGRDRAEAFF,TGTGCCAGCAGCTTAGGTCGGGACAGGGCTGAAGCTTTCTTT
TRBV18,.,TRBJ2-3,CASSPRRDDLDTQYF,TGTGCCAGCTCCCCGCGGCGCGACGACCTAGATACGCAGTATTTT
TRBV11-2,TRBD2,TRBJ2-3,CASSPGLASTDTQYF,TGTGCCAGCAGCCCGGGACTAGCGAGCACAGATACGCAGTATTTT
TRBV28,.,TRBJ2-5,CASSDLTVGETQYF,TGTGCCAGCAGTGACCTGACAGTAGGAGAGACCCAGTACTTC
TRBV11-2,.,TRBJ2-2,CASSGLTGELFF,TGTGCCAGCAGCGGACTGACCGGGGAGCTGTTTTTT
TRBV10-3,TRBD2,TRBJ2-1,CAISESSWTRKNEQFF,TGTGCCATCAGTGAGTCCTCTTGGACTAGGAAGAATGAGCAGTTCTTC
TRBV18,TRBD1,TRBJ1-4,CASLTTGRSEKLFF,TGTGCCAGCTTAACGACAGGGCGATCTGAAAAACTGTTTTTT
TRBV11-3,.,TRBJ1-1,CASSLDRNTEAFF,TGTGCCAGCAGCTTAGATCGGAACACTGAAGCTTTCTTT
TRBV9,TRBD1,TRBJ2-2,CASSSPLTGGVAGELFF,TGTGCCAGCAGCTCCCCATTGACAGGGGGTGTAGCCGGGGAGCTGTTTTTT
TRBV2,TRBD2,TRBJ2-7,CASRLLGLAQVLCF,TGTGCCAGCAGGCTCTTAGGACTAGCGCAAGTTTTATGCTTC
TRBV7-2,.,TRBJ2-1,CASSLQGVNQGFIF,TGTGCCAGCAGCTTACAAGGTGTCAATCAGGGGTTTATCTTC
TRBV19,.,TRBJ1-4,CASSITRNEKLFF,TGTGCCAGTAGTATCACAAGAAACGAAAAACTGTTTTTT
TRBV7-9,.,TRBJ2-1,CASSLRQGSYNEQFF,TGTGCCAGCAGCTTACGTCAGGGTTCCTACAATGAGCAGTTCTTC
TRBV28,TRBD2,TRBJ2-1,CASSLGVAGDSYNEQFF,TGTGCCAGCAGTTTAGGGGTAGCGGGTGACTCCTACAATGAGCAGTTCTTC
TRBV18,.,TRBJ1-4,CASSLLQGRNEKLFF,TGTGCCAGCTCACTACTACAGGGAAGGAATGAAAAACTGTTTTTT
TRBV5-1,.,TRBJ1-6,CASSFAGGAENSPLHF,TGCGCCAGCAGCTTTGCCGGGGGTGCCGAGAATTCACCCCTCCACTTT
TRBV5-1,.,TRBJ1-1,CASRGGTTEAFF,TGCGCCAGCAGGGGGGGTACCACTGAAGCTTTCTTT
TRBV27,.,TRBJ2-7,CASSLGQLGVYEQYF,TGTGCCAGCAGTTTAGGGCAGCTAGGGGTTTACGAGCAGTACTTC
TRBV28,.,TRBJ1-2,CAGGEGQPYGYTF,TGTGCCGGGGGGGAGGGGCAGCCCTATGGCTACACCTTC
TRBV6-1,.,TRBJ1-1,CASSDPTTGGGTEAFF,TGTGCCAGCAGTGACCCCACAACCGGGGGAGGCACTGAAGCTTTCTTT
TRBV4-1,TRBD1,TRBJ2-7,CASSQGLTGKNEQYF,TGCGCCAGCAGCCAAGGTTTGACAGGGAAAAACGAGCAGTACTTC
TRBV19,TRBD1,TRBJ2-1,CASSMWTGKTNEQFF,TGTGCCAGTAGTATGTGGACAGGAAAAACCAATGAGCAGTTCTTC
TRBV30,.,TRBJ1-1,CAWRDIRSLSAEAFF,TGTGCCTGGAGAGATATCAGGTCGTTAAGTGCTGAAGCTTTCTTT
TRBV5-1,TRBD1,TRBJ1-6,CASRWTGGDYNSPLHF,TGCGCCAGCAGATGGACAGGGGGCGACTATAATTCACCCCTCCACTTT
TRBV7-9,.,TRBJ1-3,CASSLFPPGYSGNTIYF,TGTGCCAGCAGCTTATTCCCTCCGGGATACTCTGGAAACACCATATATTTT
TRBV2,TRBD2,TRBJ2-5,CASSEMGTSAETQYF,TGTGCCAGCAGTGAAATGGGGACTAGCGCGGAGACCCAGTACTTC
TRBV5-6,.,TRBJ2-1,CASSLVGPQFF,TGTGCCAGCAGCTTGGTGGGCCCGCAGTTCTTC
TRBV28,TRBD2,TRBJ2-1,CASSLAPALAEENEQFF,TGTGCCAGCAGTTTAGCCCCAGCCCTAGCGGAAGAGAATGAGCAGTTCTTC
TRBV2,TRBD1,TRBJ2-7,CASTRGRYEQYF,TGTGCCAGCACCAGGGGGCGTTACGAGCAGTACTTC
TRBV27,.,TRBJ1-1,CASSLFTEAEAFF,TGTGCCAGCAGTTTATTTACGGAGGCTGAAGCTTTCTTT
TRBV19,TRBD1,TRBJ1-4,CASSMGTGGQKLFF,TGTGCCAGTAGTATGGGGACAGGGGGCCAAAAACTGTTTTTT
TRBV27,TRBD2,TRBJ2-5,CASSFTSEFETQYF,TGTGCCAGCAGTTTTACTAGCGAGTTCGAGACCCAGTACTTC
TRBV27,.,TRBJ1-6,CASSSGTLRDSPLHF,TGTGCCAGCAGTTCCGGGACTTTGAGGGATTCACCCCTCCACTTT
TRBV7-9,.,TRBJ1-1,CASSLGDTRAFF,TGTGCCAGCAGCTTGGGGGACACTAGAGCTTTCTTT
TRBV5-1,TRBD1,TRBJ2-7,CASSLRGQDYEQYF,TGCGCCAGCAGCTTGAGGGGACAGGACTACGAGCAGTACTTC
TRBV5-1,.,TRBJ2-3,CASRLQGTGEDTQYF,TGCGCCAGCCGGTTACAGGGTACCGGGGAAGATACGCAGTATTTT
TRBV29-1,TRBD1,TRBJ2-1,CSVENRDRVNEQFF,TGCAGCGTTGAGAACCGGGACAGGGTCAATGAGCAGTTCTTC
TRBV28,TRBD1,TRBJ1-3,CASSFRGSSGNTIYF,TGTGCCAGCAGTTTCAGGGGGAGTTCTGGAAACACCATATATTTT
TRBV28,.,TRBJ1-5,CASSFTGRGSNQPQHF,TGTGCCAGCAGTTTTACAGGGAGGGGTAGCAATCAGCCCCAGCATTTT
TRBV28,TRBD2,TRBJ2-1,CASSFQTSGALYNEQFF,TGTGCCAGCAGTTTCCAGACTAGCGGGGCCCTTTACAATGAGCAGTTCTTC